This T cell receptor beta chain was profiled in a study of human T cells and chemical hapten exposure. As originally analysed: 90,000 to 100,000 TCRs per sample was the median, with a range of about 20,000 to 690,600. TCRdb re-called the RACE reads with MiXCR, one entry per CDR3 protein. In this record, the V and J calls reflect TCRdb's handling and not the investigators' own analysis. The sample holds around 110,000 distinct CDR3 sequences, over 10% seen once. Indicated time point: patch test 1, 2 weeks after DPC sensitization. The treatment here: therapeutic diphenylcyclopropenone sensitization with weekly scalp DPC. Germline values: CDR1 SEHNR, CDR2 FQNEAQ (reference sequence). This CDR3 region has 14 residues. The V gene end was trimmed by 11 bases and the J gene end by 4 bases; junction bases not matched to a gene: 12.

The TCR was taken from a woman aged 50 to 60 with alopecia areata. Some clones in this sample may be carry-over from other donors' samples. The chain employs TRBV7-9 and TRBJ2-3, with 7 bases fitting TRBD1. Specimen: whole blood, collected in connection with sensitization to the hapten diphenylcyclopropenone (DPC). DNA of the CDR3: TGTGCCTCTGCGTGGCAGGGGGTATCAGATACGCAGTATTTT. This codes for CASAWQGVSDTQYF.